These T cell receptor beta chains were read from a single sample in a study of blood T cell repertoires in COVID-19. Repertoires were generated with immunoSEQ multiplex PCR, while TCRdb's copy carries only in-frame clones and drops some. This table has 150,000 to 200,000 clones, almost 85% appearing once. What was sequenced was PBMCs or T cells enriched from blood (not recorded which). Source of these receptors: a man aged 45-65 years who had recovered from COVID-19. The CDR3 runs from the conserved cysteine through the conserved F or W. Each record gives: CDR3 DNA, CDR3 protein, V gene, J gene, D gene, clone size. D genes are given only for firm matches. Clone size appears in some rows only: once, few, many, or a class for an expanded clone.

DNA: TGTGCCAGCAGCACTAGCCGCTCGGGAACGAACACCGGGGAGCTGTTTTTT
CDR3: CASSTSRSGTNTGELFF
V: TRBV7-9
J: TRBJ2-2
D: NA
size: NA

DNA: TGTGCCAGCAGCTTAGGGGGGGACGGCTACACCTTC
CDR3: CASSLGGDGYTF
V: TRBV7-9
J: TRBJ1-2
D: NA
size: NA

DNA: TGTGCCAGCAGCCCAAGGACAGGGGGCTATGGCTACACCTTC
CDR3: CASSPRTGGYGYTF
V: TRBV9
J: TRBJ1-2
D: TRBD1
size: few

DNA: TGTGCCAGCAGTGAAGGACAGGGTGACTCCTACGAGCAGTACTTC
CDR3: CASSEGQGDSYEQYF
V: TRBV6-1
J: TRBJ2-7
D: TRBD1
size: few

DNA: TGTGCCACCAGCAGAGATATTGCGGGAGGGGGCAAAGCTTTCTTT
CDR3: CATSRDIAGGGKAFF
V: TRBV15
J: TRBJ1-1
D: TRBD1
size: NA

DNA: TGTGCCACCAGTGATTTTAGGGGACAGGGTCTCGCCGGGGAGCTGTTTTTT
CDR3: CATSDFRGQGLAGELFF
V: TRBV24-1
J: TRBJ2-2
D: TRBD1
size: NA

DNA: TGTGCCTGGAGTCGGGGACTAGCGGGGCCAGATACGCAGTATTTT
CDR3: CAWSRGLAGPDTQYF
V: TRBV30
J: TRBJ2-3
D: TRBD2
size: NA

DNA: TGTGCCAGCAGTGAGGGCAGCTCATTACCCTACGAGCAGTACTTC
CDR3: CASSEGSSLPYEQYF
V: TRBV6-1
J: TRBJ2-7
D: NA
size: NA

DNA: TGTGCCAGCAGCCTACTGGACAGAGCCTACGAGCAGTACTTC
CDR3: CASSLLDRAYEQYF
V: TRBV3-1/TRBV3-2
J: TRBJ2-7
D: NA
size: NA

DNA: TGTGCCAGCGGCCAGGGCGGTCTGATTTACAATGAGCAGTTCTTC
CDR3: CASGQGGLIYNEQFF
V: TRBV2
J: TRBJ2-1
D: NA
size: NA

DNA: TGCGCCAGCAGCTTGGGGACTAGCGGGAGTTCAGATACGCAGTATTTT
CDR3: CASSLGTSGSSDTQYF
V: TRBV5-1
J: TRBJ2-3
D: TRBD2
size: NA

DNA: TGTGCCAGTACGGGCAGGGGGGAGGACACTGAAGCTTTCTTT
CDR3: CASTGRGEDTEAFF
V: TRBV19
J: TRBJ1-1
D: TRBD1
size: once

DNA: TGTGCCAGCTCACCACCGGCCGCGGTGGATGAGCAGTTCTTC
CDR3: CASSPPAAVDEQFF
V: TRBV18
J: TRBJ2-1
D: NA
size: NA

DNA: TGTGCCAGCAGTCGAGCCCAGGGGTCGGGACCAACTAATGAAAAACTGTTTTTT
CDR3: CASSRAQGSGPTNEKLFF
V: TRBV7-9
J: TRBJ1-4
D: NA
size: NA

DNA: TGTGCCAGCAGCTCTTTTAGCGACGGTAGGGATACGCAGTATTTT
CDR3: CASSSFSDGRDTQYF
V: TRBV7-9
J: TRBJ2-3
D: NA
size: NA

DNA: TGTGCCAGCAGTGTACTAACGTACAATGAGCAGTTCTTC
CDR3: CASSVLTYNEQFF
V: TRBV2
J: TRBJ2-1
D: NA
size: NA

DNA: TGTGCCAGCAGCCCCTTTACATCAGGGATTAATGAAAAACTGTTTTTT
CDR3: CASSPFTSGINEKLFF
V: TRBV7-9
J: TRBJ1-4
D: NA
size: NA

DNA: TGCAGCGTAGGGGACAGGATGGCCGGGGAGCTGTTTTTT
CDR3: CSVGDRMAGELFF
V: TRBV29-1
J: TRBJ2-2
D: TRBD1
size: NA

DNA: TGCGCCAGCAGCCCGACAGGGATTAGCAATCAGCCCCAGCATTTT
CDR3: CASSPTGISNQPQHF
V: TRBV5-1
J: TRBJ1-5
D: TRBD1
size: NA

DNA: TGTGCCAGCAGCTCATGGGAAGACCGGGGTGAGAACTATGGCTACACCTTC
CDR3: CASSSWEDRGENYGYTF
V: TRBV11-2
J: TRBJ1-2
D: NA
size: NA

DNA: TGTGCCAGTAGTGAAAGGCGGGGAGACTATGGCTACACCTTC
CDR3: CASSERRGDYGYTF
V: TRBV19
J: TRBJ1-2
D: NA
size: NA

DNA: TGTGCCAGCAGCTGGACAGGCGGTAATTATGGCTACACCTTC
CDR3: CASSWTGGNYGYTF
V: TRBV5-4
J: TRBJ1-2
D: TRBD1
size: NA

DNA: TGTGCCAGCAGGGGGACAGGGGGTAGACACTATGGCTACACCTTC
CDR3: CASRGTGGRHYGYTF
V: TRBV2
J: TRBJ1-2
D: TRBD1
size: NA

DNA: TGTGCCAGCAGTTTGCGGACAGGGAGACTTAGCACAGATACGCAGTATTTT
CDR3: CASSLRTGRLSTDTQYF
V: TRBV28
J: TRBJ2-3
D: TRBD1
size: NA

DNA: TGTGCCAGCAGTGGGCCCGAACGGGATCCCACAGATACGCAGTATTTT
CDR3: CASSGPERDPTDTQYF
V: TRBV25-1
J: TRBJ2-3
D: NA
size: few

DNA: TGTGCCAGCAGTTACTCGATCCGGGAGACCCAGTACTTC
CDR3: CASSYSIRETQYF
V: TRBV6-5
J: TRBJ2-5
D: NA
size: NA

DNA: TGCAGCATCGGACAGGGCTCTCCCCGGGCTTTCTTT
CDR3: CSIGQGSPRAFF
V: TRBV29-1
J: TRBJ1-1
D: TRBD1
size: NA

DNA: TGTGCCTGGAGTTTCGGGACAGGGGGCGCGAATTATGGCTACACCTTC
CDR3: CAWSFGTGGANYGYTF
V: TRBV30
J: TRBJ1-2
D: TRBD1
size: NA

DNA: TGTGCCAGCCTACCCTCATCAGCGGGGGGGCGTGAGACCCAGTACTTC
CDR3: CASLPSSAGGRETQYF
V: TRBV28
J: TRBJ2-5
D: TRBD2
size: NA

DNA: TGTGCCAGCAGCAATGGACTGGCGATTAATGAAAAACTGTTTTTT
CDR3: CASSNGLAINEKLFF
V: TRBV7-6
J: TRBJ1-4
D: NA
size: NA

DNA: TGCGCCAGCAGTATTCGGACAGGGGGGGCCTACGAGCAGTACTTC
CDR3: CASSIRTGGAYEQYF
V: TRBV10-2
J: TRBJ2-7
D: TRBD1
size: NA

DNA: TGCGCCAGCAGCTTGGGGGACATCGCAACTAATGAAAAACTGTTTTTT
CDR3: CASSLGDIATNEKLFF
V: TRBV5-1
J: TRBJ1-4
D: NA
size: once

DNA: TGTGCCAGCAGCTTACTGGCGGGGGCAGACCAAGAGACCCAGTACTTC
CDR3: CASSLLAGADQETQYF
V: TRBV7-3
J: TRBJ2-5
D: NA
size: once